One sample yielded the 12 T cell receptor beta chains listed below, sequenced in a study of regulatory T cells in long-lasting Graves disease. Stated time point: persistent/refractory GD, antithyroid drugs over 5 years with positive TRAb. Making the TCR library involved RNA that had been extracted from PBMCs. With iRepertoire HTBI primers and Arm-PCR of CDR3 regions, TCR beta libraries were built. TCRdb independently ran MiXCR on the multiplex PCR reads; one entry per CDR3 protein. The data hold about 660,000 distinct CDR3 sequences, with 25% to 35% observed a single time. The sequencing here drew on peripheral blood mononuclear cells (PBMCs), taken when the disease was refractory, from a patient treated with antithyroid drugs. Every receptor here comes from a female donor with Graves disease.

As regards this clonotype: A far larger clone lies a single base away; this is likely a read error. The chain carries TRBV28 and TRBJ2-7; D not certain. From germline, CDR1 is MDHEN and CDR2 SYDVKM. CDR3 length equals 13 residues. Written as DNA, the CDR3 is TGTACCAGCAGTGTTCCCCCGGTCTACGAGCAGTACTTC. This encodes CTSSVPPVYEQYF.

This clonotype was seen more than once but under ten times. The V call is TRBV5-6, the J call TRBJ1-1; D may be TRBD1 (6 bases). The V gene lost 4 bases and the J gene lost 3 bases, with 13 bases spanning the gap. The length of the CDR3 is 14 residues. From germline, CDR1 is SGHDT and CDR2 YYEEEE. CDR3 in amino acids: CASSRVHRDTEAFF. The CDR3 DNA reads as TGTGCCAGCAGCCGTGTTCACAGGGACACTGAAGCTTTCTTT.

The chain has TRBV3-1 and TRBJ2-5; D is uncertain. The V end was cut by 0 bases, the J end by 6 bases, with 5 bases between. There are 12 residues in the CDR3. Germline CDR1 is LGHDT and CDR2 is YNNKEL (reference sequence). The CDR3 region has the DNA TGTGCCAGCAGCCAAGATCCGCAGACCCAGTACTTC. As protein: CASSQDPQTQYF.

This clonotype was seen ten or more times. J is TRBJ2-7 and V is TRBV6-9; 11 bases are a match to TRBD2. The trim removed 3 bases at V and 6 bases at J, leaving 4 bases unmatched. The germline gives CDR1 MNHGY, CDR2 SVAAGI. The length of the CDR3 is 14 residues. DNA for the CDR3: TGTGCCAGCAGTTACTTAGCGGGAGGGTCCGAGCAGTACTTC. Protein product: CASSYLAGGSEQYF.

This clonotype has a count of ten or more. The rearrangement joins TRBV9 to TRBJ1-2, with TRBD1 as a possible D gene (6 bases). This CDR3 contains 15 residues. CDR1 SGDLS and CDR2 YYNGEE come from the germline V gene. V was clipped by 3 bases and J by 2 bases, with 14 bases between them. DNA for the CDR3: TGTGCCAGCAGCGCCCGGGACATCGCGAACTATGGCTACACCTTC. This encodes CASSARDIANYGYTF.

This clonotype was picked up a small number of times. V usage is TRBV7-7 and J usage is TRBJ2-2; D is unclear. In germline, CDR1 is SSHAT, CDR2 FNYEAQ (reference sequence). V was clipped by 2 bases and J by 4 bases, with 8 bases between them. This CDR3 has 14 amino acids. In DNA form, the CDR3 reads TGTGCCAGCAGCTTAACGACCGCCACCGGGGAGCTGTTTTTT. Translation gives CASSLTTATGELFF. Full variable domain (missing parts from reference TRBV7-7 and TRBJ2-2): GAGVSQSPRYKVTKRGQDVTLRCDPISSHATLYWYQQALGQGPEFLTYFNYEAQPDKSGLPSDRFSAERPEGSISTLTIQRTEQRDSAMYRCASSLTTATGELFFGEGSRLTVL.

Comments on this clonotype: One end of the junction is discordant with germline, which a read error may explain. The rearrangement links TRBV5-1 to TRBJ1-5; 9 nucleotides match TRBD1. There are 16 residues in the CDR3. The V gene's germline CDR1 is SGHRS and CDR2 YFSETQ. As DNA, the CDR3 is TGTGCCAGCAGCCCGGGGGACAGGGCTAGCAATCAGCCCCAGCATTTT. This sequence encodes CASSPGDRASNQPQHF.

This clonotype came up a few times. The rearrangement joins TRBV11-2 to TRBJ2-7; 7 bases align to TRBD2. The V gene's germline CDR1 is SGHAT and CDR2 FQNNGV. The CDR3 spans 15 residues. V dropped 0 bases and J dropped 1; count of bases not matched to a gene: 3. The CDR3 protein is CASSLDGRGSYEQYF. CDR3 nucleotides: TGTGCCAGCAGCTTAGATGGGCGGGGGTCCTACGAGCAGTACTTC.

This clonotype was counted between two and nine times. The DNA of the CDR3 is TGCAGTGCTAGAGATCCGGCAGGGTCTAATGAAAAACTGTTTTTT. It encodes CSARDPAGSNEKLFF. V usage is TRBV20-1 and J usage is TRBJ1-4; maybe TRBD1 (5 bases). The CDR3 runs 15 residues. The V and J ends lost 0 bases and 3 bases respectively, with 11 bases between them. Germline V gives CDR1 DFQATT, CDR2 SNEGSKA (reference sequence).

The count of this clonotype is one. The rearrangement uses TRBV6-1 and TRBJ2-3; 8 bases align to TRBD2. CDR3 size: 16 residues. V was clipped by 4 bases and J by 6 bases; unmatched bases: 12. Germline loops: CDR1 MNHNS, CDR2 SASEGT. The CDR3 DNA reads TGTGCCAGCAGTGGAAGAGTGAGCGGGAGATGGGATACGCAGTATTTT. Its protein is CASSGRVSGRWDTQYF.

The chain joins TRBV3-1 to TRBJ2-7; no definite D call. Germline lookup yields CDR1 LGHDT and CDR2 YNNKEL (reference sequence). With 4 bases removed from V and 6 bases from J, the gap between germline ends came to 13 bases. This CDR3 is built from 13 residues. CDR3: CASSLSRVGEQYF. The CDR3 coding sequence is TGTGCCAGCAGCCTGAGTAGAGTCGGCGAGCAGTACTTC.

In its sample, this clonotype was seen many times. V gene TRBV28 combines with J gene TRBJ1-1, with D tentatively TRBD1 (5 bases). Germline V gene data show CDR1 as MDHEN and CDR2 as SYDVKM. V dropped 5 bases and J dropped 3 bases, with 10 bases sitting between them. The CDR3 loop spans 13 amino acids. The CDR3 region has the DNA TGTGCCAGCAGTGCCAGACAGCACACTGAAGCTTTCTTT. Translated, it gives CASSARQHTEAFF. Filled out from reference TRBV28 and TRBJ1-1, the complete variable domain reads DVKVTQSSRYLVKRTGEKVFLECVQDMDHENMFWYRQDPGLGLRLIYFSYDVKMKEKGDIPEGYSVSREKKERFSLILESASTNQTSMYLCASSARQHTEAFFGQGTRLTVV.